This T cell receptor (beta chain) was sequenced during a study of technical replicates of blood from a few donors. Data came from immunoSEQ multiplex PCR; TCRdb stores just in-frame clones and leaves some out. This sample yields tens of thousands of clones, of which around 97% are seen a single time; around 0.31% belongs to the top ten. Germline V gene data show CDR1 as SQVTM and CDR2 as ANQGSEA. This CDR3 comprises 16 residues. J gave up 4 bases and V 4 bases, and 11 bases lay outside the gene matches. The clonotype was recovered from a human donor in good health. The chain uses TRBV29-1 and TRBJ1-1; 11 positions agree with TRBD1. Sequenced material: T cells isolated from PBMCs. The CDR3 nucleotides read TGCAGCGTTGTAGGACAGGGGGCTGCTTCCCGCACTGAAGCTTTCTTT. Amino acids: CSVVGQGAASRTEAFF.